These T cell receptor beta chains were read from a single sample in a study of beta chain features in type 1 diabetes. TCRdb's table, derived via immunoSEQ multiplex PCR, lists solely in-frame clones and lacks some. The sample includes more than 550,000 clones, around 15% of them seen just once. Material for sequencing was naive CD4+ T cells from blood. These receptors were obtained from a man aged 18-30 years with type 1 diabetes. Both conserved end residues are part of each CDR3. A D gene is named only where the DNA matches it firmly. Only some rows state a clone size, as once, few, many or a class for expanded clones.

clone_size | d_call | j_call | v_call | cdr3_aa | cdr3_nt
- | - | TRBJ2-2 | TRBV7-2 | CASSFQGWNTGELFF | TGTGCCAGCAGCTTTCAGGGATGGAACACCGGGGAGCTGTTTTTT
- | TRBD1 | TRBJ2-7 | TRBV6-5 | CASSTQTGGRDEQYF | TGTGCCAGCAGTACTCAGACAGGGGGCAGGGACGAGCAGTACTTC
few | - | TRBJ2-3 | TRBV2 | CASRVTRSTDTQYF | TGTGCCAGCAGAGTTACTAGGAGCACAGATACGCAGTATTTT
- | TRBD2 | TRBJ2-2 | TRBV10-3 | CAISGGLAGLPGWNTGELFF | TGTGCCATCAGTGGGGGCCTAGCGGGGCTCCCAGGGTGGAACACCGGGGAGCTGTTTTTT
- | TRBD2 | TRBJ2-1 | TRBV2 | CASSATSSGSGAFF | TGTGCCAGCAGTGCGACGTCTAGCGGGAGTGGGGCGTTCTTC
- | TRBD1 | TRBJ2-7 | TRBV5-1 | CASSSRQGPGQYF | TGCGCCAGCAGCTCCAGACAGGGACCCGGGCAGTACTTC
few | - | TRBJ1-2 | TRBV6-1 | CASSDDHLASGYGYTF | TGTGCCAGCAGTGACGACCACTTGGCCTCCGGCTATGGCTACACCTTC
- | - | TRBJ2-2 | TRBV7-9 | CASSARAGGELFF | TGTGCCAGCAGCGCCAGGGCGGGCGGGGAGCTGTTTTTT
- | TRBD1 | TRBJ2-1 | TRBV2 | CASMWTGPVNEQFF | TGTGCCAGCATGTGGACAGGGCCAGTCAATGAGCAGTTCTTC
- | - | TRBJ2-7 | TRBV27 | CASRRTGTYEQYF | TGTGCCAGCAGGCGGACTGGAACCTACGAGCAGTACTTC
- | TRBD2 | TRBJ2-2 | TRBV9 | CASSVISGGNTGELFF | TGTGCCAGCAGCGTAATCAGCGGGGGGAACACCGGGGAGCTGTTTTTT
few | - | TRBJ1-5 | TRBV20-1 | CSASLFGPQHF | TGCAGTGCCTCGCTCTTCGGGCCCCAGCATTTT
- | - | TRBJ1-5 | TRBV5-6 | CASRLGQPQHF | TGTGCCAGCAGGTTGGGTCAGCCCCAGCATTTT
few | - | TRBJ2-1 | TRBV9 | CASSARAWDEQFF | TGTGCCAGCAGCGCCAGGGCTTGGGATGAGCAGTTCTTC
few | TRBD2 | TRBJ2-2 | TRBV2 | CASSLGLAGEGTGELFF | TGTGCCAGCAGTCTAGGACTAGCGGGAGAGGGGACCGGGGAGCTGTTTTTT
few | TRBD1 | TRBJ1-2 | TRBV28 | CASSPGQNYGYTF | TGTGCCAGCAGTCCGGGACAGAACTATGGCTACACCTTC
- | - | TRBJ2-4 | TRBV2 | CASSEEWREYF | TGTGCCAGCAGTGAAGAATGGCGGGAGTACTTC
- | - | TRBJ2-7 | TRBV9 | CASSVGGNSYEQYF | TGTGCCAGCAGCGTAGGCGGCAACTCCTACGAGCAGTACTTC
few | - | TRBJ1-6 | TRBV30 | CAWSLDRFPLHF | TGTGCCTGGAGTCTCGACAGGTTTCCCCTCCACTTT
- | TRBD2 | TRBJ2-1 | TRBV4-3 | CASSQGLAGGSFGQFF | TGCGCCAGCAGCCAAGGTCTAGCGGGGGGGTCTTTCGGGCAGTTCTTC
- | TRBD2 | TRBJ2-3 | TRBV4-3 | CASSQQAGASTDTQYF | TGCGCCAGCAGCCAACAAGCGGGGGCAAGCACAGATACGCAGTATTTT
- | - | TRBJ1-5 | TRBV18 | CASSPSTDHLNQPQHF | TGTGCCAGCTCACCATCGACCGACCACCTCAATCAGCCCCAGCATTTT
few | - | TRBJ1-4 | TRBV18 | CASSPGMGGEKLFF | TGTGCCAGCTCACCGGGAATGGGTGGTGAAAAACTGTTTTTT
- | TRBD1 | TRBJ2-1 | TRBV25-1 | CASSEFTTGDSYNEQFF | TGTGCCAGCAGTGAATTCACGACAGGGGATTCCTACAATGAGCAGTTCTTC
- | - | TRBJ2-5 | TRBV28 | CASIGGGQETQYF | TGTGCCAGCATTGGGGGCGGACAAGAGACCCAGTACTTC
- | - | TRBJ1-3 | TRBV30 | CAWSVSGSGNTIYF | TGTGCCTGGAGTGTATCCGGCTCTGGAAACACCATATATTTT
- | TRBD2 | TRBJ2-1 | TRBV5-1 | CASSLGLAVYNEQFF | TGCGCCAGCAGCTTGGGACTAGCGGTATACAATGAGCAGTTCTTC
few | TRBD2 | TRBJ2-1 | TRBV5-1 | CASSLASGSNEQFF | TGCGCCAGCAGCTTGGCTAGCGGGAGCAATGAGCAGTTCTTC
- | TRBD1 | TRBJ2-3 | TRBV18 | CASSPPQGARPDTQYF | TGTGCCAGCTCACCACCCCAGGGGGCCCGCCCAGATACGCAGTATTTT
few | - | TRBJ1-5 | TRBV6-5 | CASSPSPYSNQPQHF | TGTGCCAGCAGCCCGTCGCCCTATAGCAATCAGCCCCAGCATTTT
few | - | TRBJ2-7 | TRBV21-1 | CASRCLASHYEQYF | TGTGCCAGCAGGTGTCTAGCGAGCCACTACGAGCAGTACTTC
few | - | TRBJ2-7 | TRBV7-9 | CASSLTVADPAYEQYF | TGTGCCAGCAGCCTCACCGTGGCGGATCCCGCCTACGAGCAGTACTTC
- | - | TRBJ1-4 | TRBV4-3 | CASSQDEGRSKLFF | TGCGCCAGCAGCCAAGATGAAGGAAGGAGCAAACTGTTTTTT
few | TRBD1 | TRBJ2-3 | TRBV19 | CASSPRDRGKTDTQYF | TGTGCCAGTAGTCCGCGGGACAGGGGGAAAACAGATACGCAGTATTTT
few | - | TRBJ1-1 | TRBV7-2 | CASSLARRMNTEAFF | TGTGCCAGCAGCTTAGCTCGGCGAATGAACACTGAAGCTTTCTTT
few | - | TRBJ1-1 | TRBV29-1 | CSVNRGQPLNTEAFF | TGCAGCGTCAACCGTGGACAGCCCCTAAACACTGAAGCTTTCTTT
- | - | TRBJ2-4 | TRBV6-5 | CASSYRPSPAKNIQYF | TGTGCCAGCAGTTACCGCCCTAGCCCAGCCAAAAACATTCAGTACTTC
few | - | TRBJ1-5 | TRBV18 | CASSSGLSNQPQHF | TGTGCCAGCTCATCGGGACTTAGCAATCAGCCCCAGCATTTT
few | - | TRBJ2-5 | TRBV20-1 | CSARASETQYF | TGCAGTGCTAGAGCTTCGGAGACCCAGTACTTC
- | - | TRBJ1-1 | TRBV7-8 | CASSLRGGTEAFF | TGTGCCAGCAGCTTAAGGGGGGGCACTGAAGCTTTCTTT
- | - | TRBJ1-5 | TRBV4-1 | CASSRLQGAGQPQHF | TGCGCCAGCAGCCGACTACAGGGTGCGGGTCAGCCCCAGCATTTT
- | TRBD1 | TRBJ2-1 | TRBV25-1 | CASAMPGQVNEQFF | TGTGCCAGCGCGATGCCGGGACAGGTTAATGAGCAGTTCTTC
few | - | TRBJ1-2 | TRBV13 | CASRKVLNYGYTF | TGTGCCAGCAGGAAGGTCCTTAACTATGGCTACACCTTC
few | TRBD2 | TRBJ2-7 | TRBV18 | CASSPRGLAGIGSSYEQYF | TGTGCCAGCTCACCACGCGGACTAGCGGGAATTGGGAGCTCCTACGAGCAGTACTTC
once | - | TRBJ1-4 | TRBV29-1 | CSVDRGTNEKLFF | TGCAGCGTTGACAGGGGAACTAATGAAAAACTGTTTTTT
- | - | TRBJ1-2 | TRBV29-1 | CNVVPTANYGYTF | TGCAACGTTGTTCCGACGGCTAACTATGGCTACACCTTC
- | - | TRBJ2-2 | TRBV9 | CASSVGVQGELFF | TGTGCCAGCAGCGTAGGGGTTCAGGGGGAGCTGTTTTTT
few | TRBD1 | TRBJ1-1 | TRBV5-1 | CASSPAQGANTEAFF | TGCGCCAGCAGCCCGGCCCAGGGGGCGAACACTGAAGCTTTCTTT